This TCR beta chain was captured in a study of T cell responses to AZD1222 COVID-19 vaccine. Profiled with immunoSEQ multiplex PCR; TCRdb holds only in-frame clones, not every one. The sample has about 120,000 clones; 92% are singletons. Pooling was applied to second doses at about 4 or about 12 weeks. About this clone itself: Its antigen is undetermined.

V lost 0 bases and J lost 5, with 13 bases in between. The CDR3 contains 15 residues. Per the germline V gene, CDR1 is MNHEY and CDR2 is SVGEGT. Study-level findings and limits: Most donors were white British and more were female, and clonal diversity was possibly underestimated.

The TCR originated in an adult who received the AZD1222 COVID-19 vaccine. Sample: peripheral blood, taken 28 days after the second AZD1222 dose. J is TRBJ2-5 and V is TRBV6-2 or TRBV6-3; D may be TRBD1 or TRBD2 (6 bases each). The CDR3 region has the DNA TGTGCCAGCAGTTACTCATGGGGGGCAGGGGAGACCCAGTACTTC. It specifies CASSYSWGAGETQYF.